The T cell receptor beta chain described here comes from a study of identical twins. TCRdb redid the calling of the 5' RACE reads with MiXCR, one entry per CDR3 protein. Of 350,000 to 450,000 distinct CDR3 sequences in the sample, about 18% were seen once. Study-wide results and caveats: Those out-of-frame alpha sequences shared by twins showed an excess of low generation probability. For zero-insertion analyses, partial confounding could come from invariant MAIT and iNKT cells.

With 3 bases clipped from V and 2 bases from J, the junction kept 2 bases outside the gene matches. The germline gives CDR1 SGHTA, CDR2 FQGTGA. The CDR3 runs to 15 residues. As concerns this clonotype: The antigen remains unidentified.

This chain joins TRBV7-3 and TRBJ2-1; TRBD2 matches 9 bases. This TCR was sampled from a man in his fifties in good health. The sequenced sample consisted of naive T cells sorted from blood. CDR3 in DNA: TGTGCCAGCAGCTTGGCGGGAGGGGCCTACAATGAGCAGTTCTTC. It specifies CASSLAGGAYNEQFF.